The subject of this entry is one TCR beta chain. The antigen it binds to is not known. No per-base quality is available; no much larger clone lies one base away. This sample was taken from a study of post-analysis software for immune sequencing data (dated by TCRdb to between 2015 and 2017). About the investigation overall: Disease courses on record covered relapsing-remitting, secondary progressive and progressive-relapsing multiple sclerosis, though some patients had no subtype annotation. A subset of samples was prepared in parallel using single-end sample barcoding, then pooled and co-amplified after Illumina adapter ligation. The patient repertoires were compared against about 10 previously published healthy control repertoires obtained from donors aged roughly 6 to 28 years.

For this chain, trimming is 5 bases at the V end and 6 bases at the J end, and the number of junction bases without a gene match is 10. The CDR3 contains 16 residues, cysteine and phenylalanine counted. The CDR3 DNA has 48 bases and is translated from base 1. The library was made by PCR. Sequencing was performed on an Illumina HiSeq 2500. Unique molecular identifiers were incorporated into TCR beta cDNA libraries to reduce PCR and sequencing biases. Roughly 0.5 million cDNA molecules were obtained per 1 to 10 million input T cells, so each molecule approximated one T cell. The same protocol used for the earlier healthy control dataset was applied to prepare and sequence the patient libraries. Within a given batch, samples were prepared together, multiplexed and sequenced on the same HiSeq lane. Per the authors' processing: Raw barcoded reads were processed with MIGEC, and single-read molecular identifier groups were discarded before consensus assembly and CDR3 extraction. Clonotype tables were post-analysed with VDJtools, normalizing diversity by down-sampling all datasets to the smallest sample size. To correct batch-related cross-sample contamination, repertoire overlap clustering matched CDR3 amino acid sequences but not nucleotide sequences. The public reads were reanalyzed by TCRdb: fastp trimming at Q25, MiXCR alignment, in-frame beta chains only. Each entry merges the rows of one CDR3 protein and shows their most common DNA and genes. These V and J calls rely on TCRdb rather than the paper's analysis. The sample records a few hundred thousand distinct CDR3 sequences, over 30% of which are singletons. Less than 8% of the sample is in the top ten clones.

Findings and caveats that apply to the study as a whole: Strong co-clustering of samples prepared in the same batch was shown by direct clustering with F measure, prompting a batch-effect correction. Significantly higher frequencies in patients than in controls were found for a few TRBV segments, including TRBV5-6, TRBV5-1 and TRBV20-1. Multiple sclerosis patients had significantly lower normalized Chao1 diversity than controls, a result that suggests substantial peripheral T-cell clonal expansion. The multiple sclerosis patient group was slightly younger than the control group.

To demonstrate the VDJtools post-analysis software, the study profiled TCR beta repertoires from the peripheral blood of 10 to 15 young patients with multiple sclerosis. Multiple sclerosis patients were children and adolescents aged roughly 6 to 17 years. This clonotype was sampled from a girl aged 2-10 years with multiple sclerosis. This receptor chain uses TRBV12-3 or TRBV12-4 and TRBJ1-6, and 7 junction bases match TRBD1. Sequenced sample: blood. The CDR3 region reads CASSLSHRGFNSPLHF. Here is the DNA: TGTGCCAGCAGTCTCTCCCACAGGGGATTTAATTCACCCCTCCACTTT.